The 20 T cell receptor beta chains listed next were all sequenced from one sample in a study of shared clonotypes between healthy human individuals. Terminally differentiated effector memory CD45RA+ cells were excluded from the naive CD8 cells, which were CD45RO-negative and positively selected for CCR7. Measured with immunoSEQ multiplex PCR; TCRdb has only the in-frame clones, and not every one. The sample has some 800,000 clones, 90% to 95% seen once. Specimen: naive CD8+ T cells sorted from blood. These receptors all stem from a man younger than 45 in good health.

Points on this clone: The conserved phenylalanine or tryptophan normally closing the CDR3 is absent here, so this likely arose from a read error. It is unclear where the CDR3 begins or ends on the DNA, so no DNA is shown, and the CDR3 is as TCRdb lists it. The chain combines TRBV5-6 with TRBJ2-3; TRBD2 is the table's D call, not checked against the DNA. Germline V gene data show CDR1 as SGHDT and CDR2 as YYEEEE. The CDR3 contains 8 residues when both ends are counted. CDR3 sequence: CASSLEEV.

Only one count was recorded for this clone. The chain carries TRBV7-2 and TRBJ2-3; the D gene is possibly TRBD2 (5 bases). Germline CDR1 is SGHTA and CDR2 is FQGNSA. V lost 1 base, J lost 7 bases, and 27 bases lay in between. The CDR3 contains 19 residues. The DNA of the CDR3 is TGTGCCAGCAGCTTAGGAGTTATTCGGAGCGGCCCGACTTGGAATACGCAGTATTTT. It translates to CASSLGVIRSGPTWNTQYF.

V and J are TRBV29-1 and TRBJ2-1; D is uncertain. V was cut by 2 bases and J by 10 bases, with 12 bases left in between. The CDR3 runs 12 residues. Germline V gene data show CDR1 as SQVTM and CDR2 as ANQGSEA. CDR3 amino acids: CSVEMGRGEQFF. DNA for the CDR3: TGCAGCGTTGAAATGGGCCGCGGAGAGCAGTTCTTC.

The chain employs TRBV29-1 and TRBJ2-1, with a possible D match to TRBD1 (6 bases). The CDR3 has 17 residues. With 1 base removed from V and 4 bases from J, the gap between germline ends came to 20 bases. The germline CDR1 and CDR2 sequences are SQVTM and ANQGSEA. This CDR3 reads CSVEGTLDRLLYNEQFF. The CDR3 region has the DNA TGCAGCGTTGAAGGGACCCTGGACAGATTGCTATACAATGAGCAGTTCTTC.

The CDR3 protein is CASSAGETKNIQYF. The CDR3 DNA reads TGTGCCAGCAGCGCCGGGGAAACCAAAAACATTCAGTACTTC. The chain uses TRBV9 and TRBJ2-4, with a possible D match to TRBD2 (5 bases). V was cut by 3 bases and J by 2 bases, with 9 bases left in between. The CDR3 loop spans 14 amino acids. Germline CDR1 SGDLS, CDR2 YYNGEE.

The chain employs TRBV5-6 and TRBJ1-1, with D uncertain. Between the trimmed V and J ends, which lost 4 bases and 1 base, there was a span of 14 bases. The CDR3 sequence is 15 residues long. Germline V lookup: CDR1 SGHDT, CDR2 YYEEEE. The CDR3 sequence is CASSITGFGNTEAFF. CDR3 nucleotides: TGTGCCAGCAGCATAACGGGGTTCGGGAACACTGAAGCTTTCTTT.

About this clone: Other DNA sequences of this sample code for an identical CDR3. The CDR3 region has the DNA TGCGCCAGCAGCCAAGTCAGACTCACAGATACGCAGTATTTT. Amino acids: CASSQVRLTDTQYF. This chain connects TRBV4-1 to TRBJ2-3; D is ambiguous. Germline V gives CDR1 MGHRA, CDR2 YSYEKL. The germline V and J ends were trimmed by 1 base and 2 bases, with 7 bases remaining between them. The CDR3 is 14 amino acids.

The CDR3 DNA reads TGTGCCAGCAGCTTGCAGGAGGGTCTCTACGAGCAGTACTTC. Its translation is CASSLQEGLYEQYF. The chain employs TRBV5-4 and TRBJ2-7; maybe TRBD2 (6 bases). V dropped 1 base and J dropped 3 bases, with 11 bases sitting between them. The CDR3 has 14 residues. Per the germline V gene, CDR1 is SGHNT and CDR2 is YYREEE (reference sequence). Full variable domain (remainder filled in from reference TRBV5-4 and TRBJ2-7): ETGVTQSPTHLIKTRGQQVTLRCSSQSGHNTVSWYQQALGQGPQFIFQYYREEENGRGNFPPRFSGLQFPNYSSELNVNALELDDSALYLCASSLQEGLYEQYFGPGTRLTVT.

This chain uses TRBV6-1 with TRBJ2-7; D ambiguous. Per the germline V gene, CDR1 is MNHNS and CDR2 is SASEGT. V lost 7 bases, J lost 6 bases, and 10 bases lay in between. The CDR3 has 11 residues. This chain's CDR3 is CASNNRAEQYF. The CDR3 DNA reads TGTGCCAGCAACAATAGGGCCGAGCAGTACTTC.

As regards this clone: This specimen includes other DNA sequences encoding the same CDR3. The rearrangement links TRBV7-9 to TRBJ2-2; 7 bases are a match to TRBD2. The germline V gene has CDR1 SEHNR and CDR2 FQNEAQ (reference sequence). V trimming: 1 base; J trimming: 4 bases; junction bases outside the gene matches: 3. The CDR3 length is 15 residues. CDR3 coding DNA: TGTGCCAGCAGCTTAGGAGCGGGAAGCACCGGGGAGCTGTTTTTT. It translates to CASSLGAGSTGELFF.

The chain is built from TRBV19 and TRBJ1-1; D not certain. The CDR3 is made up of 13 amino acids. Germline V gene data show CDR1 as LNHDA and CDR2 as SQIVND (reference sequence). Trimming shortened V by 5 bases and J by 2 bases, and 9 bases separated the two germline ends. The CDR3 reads CASSYSVNTEAFF. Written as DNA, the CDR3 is TGTGCCAGTAGTTACAGTGTTAACACTGAAGCTTTCTTT.

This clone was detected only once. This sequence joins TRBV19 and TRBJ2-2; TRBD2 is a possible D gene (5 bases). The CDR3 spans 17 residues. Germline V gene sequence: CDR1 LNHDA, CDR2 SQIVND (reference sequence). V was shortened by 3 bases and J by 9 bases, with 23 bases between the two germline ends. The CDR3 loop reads CASSITHRQIVARELFF. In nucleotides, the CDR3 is TGTGCCAGTAGTATTACCCATCGACAAATTGTAGCGAGGGAGCTGTTTTTT.

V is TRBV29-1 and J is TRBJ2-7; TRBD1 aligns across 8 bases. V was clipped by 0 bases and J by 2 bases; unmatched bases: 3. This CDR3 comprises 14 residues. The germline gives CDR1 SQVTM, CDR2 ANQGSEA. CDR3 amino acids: CSVEDGDRPYEQYF. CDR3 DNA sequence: TGCAGCGTTGAAGATGGGGACAGGCCCTACGAGCAGTACTTC.

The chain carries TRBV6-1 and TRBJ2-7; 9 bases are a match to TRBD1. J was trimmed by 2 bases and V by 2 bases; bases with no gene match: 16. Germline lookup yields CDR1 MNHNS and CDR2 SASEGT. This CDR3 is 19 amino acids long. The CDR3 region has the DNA TGTGCCAGCAGTGAAAATCCGGGACAGGGTGTGCGGGACCCCTACGAGCAGTACTTC. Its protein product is CASSENPGQGVRDPYEQYF.

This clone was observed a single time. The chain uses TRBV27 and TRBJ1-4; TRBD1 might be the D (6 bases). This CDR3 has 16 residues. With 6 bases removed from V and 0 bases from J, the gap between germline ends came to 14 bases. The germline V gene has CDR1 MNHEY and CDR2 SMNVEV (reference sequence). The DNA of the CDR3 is TGTGCCAGCAGGGCCAGGGGCACGGCAACTAATGAAAAACTGTTTTTT. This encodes CASRARGTATNEKLFF.

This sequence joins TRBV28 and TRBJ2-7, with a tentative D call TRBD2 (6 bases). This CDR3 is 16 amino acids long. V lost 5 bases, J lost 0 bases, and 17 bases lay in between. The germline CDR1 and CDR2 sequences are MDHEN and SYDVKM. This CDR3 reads CASSPLRGRSSYEQYF. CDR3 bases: TGTGCCAGCAGTCCGCTTCGAGGGAGGAGCTCCTACGAGCAGTACTTC. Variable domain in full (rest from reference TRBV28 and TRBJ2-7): DVKVTQSSRYLVKRTGEKVFLECVQDMDHENMFWYRQDPGLGLRLIYFSYDVKMKEKGDIPEGYSVSREKKERFSLILESASTNQTSMYLCASSPLRGRSSYEQYFGPGTRLTVT.

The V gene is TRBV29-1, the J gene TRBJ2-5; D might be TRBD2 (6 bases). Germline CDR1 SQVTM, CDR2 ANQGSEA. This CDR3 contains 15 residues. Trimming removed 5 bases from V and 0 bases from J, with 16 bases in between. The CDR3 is CSVRVRAGYQETQYF. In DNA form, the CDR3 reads TGCAGCGTTCGGGTGAGGGCGGGATACCAAGAGACCCAGTACTTC.

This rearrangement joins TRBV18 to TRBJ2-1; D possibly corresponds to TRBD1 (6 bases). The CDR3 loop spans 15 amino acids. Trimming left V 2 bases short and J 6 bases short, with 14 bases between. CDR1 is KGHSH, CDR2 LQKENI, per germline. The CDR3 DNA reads TGTGCCAGCTCACCAAGACAAGAGGGGGTCAATGAGCAGTTCTTC. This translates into CASSPRQEGVNEQFF.

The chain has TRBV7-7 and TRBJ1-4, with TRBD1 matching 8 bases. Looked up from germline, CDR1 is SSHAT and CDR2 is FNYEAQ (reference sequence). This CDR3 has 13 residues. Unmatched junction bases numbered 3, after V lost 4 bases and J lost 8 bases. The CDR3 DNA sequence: TGTGCCAGCAGCTCGAGACAGGGGGAAAAACTGTTTTTT. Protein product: CASSSRQGEKLFF.

CDR3 in amino acids: CAISDRMQRVLNEQYF. CDR3 DNA sequence: TGTGCCATCAGTGACCGGATGCAACGGGTTTTGAACGAGCAGTACTTC. The chain uses TRBV10-3 and TRBJ2-7; D uncertain. Germline V gives CDR1 ENHRY, CDR2 SYGVKD. With 3 bases removed from V and 5 bases from J, the gap between germline ends came to 20 bases. The CDR3 consists of 16 residues.